The T cell receptor beta chain under discussion was sequenced for a study of T cell responses to AZD1222 COVID-19 vaccine. Libraries were prepared by immunoSEQ multiplex PCR; TCRdb keeps only in-frame clonotypes and omits some of them. The top ten hold 0.55% of the sample, which has about 270,000 clones, about 94% seen once. Pooled in the analysis were second doses at about 4 or about 12 weeks. V dropped 3 bases and J dropped 1 base, with 7 bases sitting between them. Looked up from germline, CDR1 is SNHLY and CDR2 is FYNNEI. This CDR3 contains 14 residues. The sample holds one count of this clone. The origin of this receptor is an adult who received the AZD1222 COVID-19 vaccine. Sequences were derived from peripheral blood, sampled 28 days after the second AZD1222 dose. The genes are TRBV2 and TRBJ2-4; the D gene is possibly TRBD1 (6 bases). DNA of the CDR3: TGTGCCAGCAGTGATACAGGGGCCAAAAACATTCAGTACTTC. This codes for CASSDTGAKNIQYF.